Each of the 23 T cell receptor beta chains below was sequenced from the same sample in a study of cytomegalovirus exposure and HLA in healthy donors. This table comes from immunoSEQ multiplex PCR, and its TCRdb copy is limited to in-frame clones, with some not included. The repertoire holds approximately 300,000 clones, with roughly 88% as singletons. The sample taken for sequencing was PBMCs. The receptor source for this set is a woman aged 18-29 years in good health and CMV-seronegative.

The J gene is TRBJ1-5, the V gene TRBV27, with D hard to call. The CDR3 is made up of 13 amino acids. With 2 bases removed from V and 7 bases from J, the gap between germline ends came to 9 bases. The germline V gene encodes CDR1 MNHEY and CDR2 SMNVEV (reference sequence). The CDR3 reads CASSLSGIQPQHF. The CDR3 coding sequence is TGTGCCAGCAGTTTAAGCGGAATCCAGCCCCAGCATTTT.

J is TRBJ2-5 and V is TRBV7-6, with 8 nucleotides matching TRBD2. With 4 bases clipped from V and 3 bases from J, the junction kept 7 bases outside the gene matches. CDR1 SGHVS and CDR2 FNYEAQ come from the germline V gene. The length of the CDR3 is 15 residues. The CDR3 DNA is TGTGCCAGCAGCTGGGGCGGGACTAGTGAAGAGACCCAGTACTTC. Protein sequence: CASSWGGTSEETQYF.

V gene TRBV4-3 combines with J gene TRBJ1-1; tentatively, D is TRBD1 (5 bases). Germline values: CDR1 LGHNA, CDR2 YSLEER. This CDR3 is 15 amino acids long. Trimming stripped 1 base from V and 4 bases from J, with 13 bases between. In DNA form, the CDR3 reads TGCGCCAGCAGCCAAGGGGGGGTTAGGGCCACTGAAGCTTTCTTT. Protein sequence: CASSQGGVRATEAFF.

The chain joins TRBV9 to TRBJ2-3, with a weak D call TRBD2 (6 bases). V lost 2 bases and J lost 10, with 26 bases in between. The CDR3 covers 17 residues. Per the germline V gene, CDR1 is SGDLS and CDR2 is YYNGEE. This CDR3 is CASSVISGSGVDTAQYF. In DNA form, the CDR3 reads TGTGCCAGCAGCGTTATTTCCGGGAGTGGGGTAGATACGGCGCAGTATTTT.

This clone was picked up one time. The rearrangement uses TRBV5-1 and TRBJ2-1; 11 nucleotides agree with TRBD2. Germline CDR1 is SGHRS and CDR2 is YFSETQ. Trimming at V came to 3 bases and at J to 3 bases, leaving 8 bases not matched to a gene. The CDR3 totals 17 residues. The CDR3 DNA reads as TGCGCCAGCAGCTCGGGCGCTAGCGGGGGGTACTACAATGAGCAGTTCTTC. Protein sequence: CASSSGASGGYYNEQFF.

CDR3 coding DNA: TGTGCCAGCAGTTTAGGTATCGCGGGAGGGGGTCAAGAGACCCAGTACTTC. Translation: CASSLGIAGGGQETQYF. The V and J genes are TRBV28 and TRBJ2-5; 9 bases are a match to TRBD2. V shed 2 bases and J 2 bases; nucleotides not matched to a gene: 9. Germline CDR1 MDHEN, CDR2 SYDVKM. The CDR3 sequence is 17 residues long.

J is TRBJ1-2 and V is TRBV11-2, with 8 bases lining up with TRBD1. The V segment lost 4 bases and the J segment 4 bases; nucleotides outside the gene matches: 8. The CDR3 runs to 15 residues. Germline V gene sequence: CDR1 SGHAT, CDR2 FQNNGV. The CDR3 DNA reads TGTGCCAGCAGCTCCCCGACAGGGGCGAGCTATGGCTACACCTTC. Residues: CASSSPTGASYGYTF.

The CDR3 here is CSVGGMNTGELFF. CDR3 nucleotide sequence: TGCAGCGTAGGCGGAATGAACACCGGGGAGCTGTTTTTT. V is TRBV29-1 and J is TRBJ2-2; D remains unclear. V shed 6 bases and J shed 1 base, with 9 bases lying between them. The CDR3 consists of 13 residues. The germline CDR1 and CDR2 sequences are SQVTM and ANQGSEA.

V usage is TRBV9 and J usage is TRBJ2-2; D call uncertain. CDR1 SGDLS and CDR2 YYNGEE come from the germline V gene. The CDR3 sequence is 14 residues long. V was trimmed by 1 base and J by 4 bases, leaving 8 bases between them. CDR3 in amino acids: CASSVMSGTGELFF. The CDR3 coding sequence is TGTGCCAGCAGCGTAATGAGTGGCACCGGGGAGCTGTTTTTT.

The V and J genes are TRBV6-5 and TRBJ2-7; the match to TRBD2 covers 7 bases. The V gene end was trimmed by 6 bases and the J gene end by 3 bases; junction bases not matched to a gene: 8. Germline CDR1 is MNHEY and CDR2 is SVGAGI. The CDR3 is 14 amino acids. The CDR3, as DNA: TGTGCCAGCAGAAAGCGGGGTACACTCTACGAGCAGTACTTC. Its protein product is CASRKRGTLYEQYF.

The chain carries TRBV27 and TRBJ2-7, with 14 bases identical to TRBD2. The CDR3 consists of 15 residues. Germline values: CDR1 MNHEY, CDR2 SMNVEV (reference sequence). After removal of 5 bases from V and 6 bases from J, the junction contained 6 bases not matched to a gene. The CDR3 DNA reads TGTGCCAGCAGTATGGGACTAGCGGGAGCTCGCGAGCAGTACTTC. It translates to CASSMGLAGAREQYF.

The genes are TRBV28 and TRBJ2-7, with 10 bases lining up with TRBD2. Germline loops: CDR1 MDHEN, CDR2 SYDVKM. V lost 3 bases and J lost 3; bases outside the gene matches: 8. This CDR3 contains 16 residues. CDR3 residues: CASSLPLAGVVYEQYF. The CDR3 DNA reads as TGTGCCAGCAGTTTGCCCCTAGCGGGAGTAGTCTACGAGCAGTACTTC.

The chain joins TRBV28 to TRBJ2-7; TRBD2 agrees at 10 bases. J gave up 5 bases and V 5 bases, and 3 bases lay outside the gene matches. The CDR3 extends over 13 amino acids. Germline V gives CDR1 MDHEN, CDR2 SYDVKM. CDR3 in DNA: TGTGCCAGCAGTCTAGCGGGAGTAAACGAGCAGTACTTC. This codes for CASSLAGVNEQYF.

J is TRBJ2-3 and V is TRBV6-4, with a possible D match to TRBD2 (6 bases). The CDR3 loop spans 14 amino acids. Trimming took 4 bases from V and 4 from J, leaving 12 bases between them. From germline, CDR1 is MRHNA and CDR2 SNTAGT. CDR3 nucleotide sequence: TGTGCCAGCAGTGCGTTTAGCGGCGCAGATACGCAGTATTTT. As protein: CASSAFSGADTQYF.

The chain employs TRBV29-1 and TRBJ2-7, with D tentatively TRBD2 (6 bases). The CDR3 is made up of 12 amino acids. V dropped 5 bases and J dropped 1 base, with 9 bases sitting between them. Germline CDR1 SQVTM, CDR2 ANQGSEA. Here the CDR3 DNA reads TGCAGCGTTTCCGGGACTTCCTACGAGCAGTACTTC. Protein product: CSVSGTSYEQYF.

A single count supports this clone. This chain joins TRBV14 and TRBJ2-7; 8 nucleotides agree with TRBD1. Trimming removed 3 bases from V and 2 bases from J; junction bases left unmatched: 9. The CDR3 spans 16 residues. The germline V gene has CDR1 SGHDN and CDR2 FVKESK. CDR3 in DNA: TGTGCCAGCAGCCAGTTACCGGGACAGGCCCCCTACGAGCAGTACTTC. The encoded protein is CASSQLPGQAPYEQYF.

The chain joins TRBV25-1 to TRBJ2-7; tentative D call: TRBD1 (6 bases). Between the trimmed V and J ends, which lost 8 bases and 2 bases, there was a span of 10 bases. Germline lookup yields CDR1 MGHDK and CDR2 SYGVNS. CDR3 size: 12 residues. The CDR3 loop is CASQDSTYEQYF. The CDR3 DNA follows: TGTGCCAGCCAGGACAGCACCTACGAGCAGTACTTC.

The J gene is TRBJ2-7, the V gene TRBV7-3; D gene ambiguous. Trimming took 5 bases from V and 1 from J, leaving 12 bases between them. CDR3 length: 14 amino acids. CDR1 and CDR2 from the germline V gene are SGHTA and FQGTGA. The CDR3 sequence is CASSPSLVSYEQYF. CDR3 DNA: TGTGCCAGCAGCCCAAGCTTGGTATCCTACGAGCAGTACTTC.

The chain has TRBV7-2 and TRBJ1-2, with TRBD1 matching over 10 bases. The CDR3 has 18 amino acids. J gave up 7 bases and V 5 bases, and 19 bases lay outside the gene matches. Germline CDR1 is SGHTA and CDR2 is FQGNSA. CDR3 region: CASSPKTGGKLGGSGYTF. The CDR3 nucleotides read TGTGCCAGCAGCCCGAAGACAGGGGGCAAATTGGGTGGATCTGGCTACACCTTC.

The genes are TRBV2 and TRBJ2-1; possible D gene TRBD1, 5 bases. This CDR3 contains 12 residues. The V end was cut by 6 bases, the J end by 5 bases, with 8 bases between. In germline, CDR1 is SNHLY, CDR2 FYNNEI. The CDR3 DNA reads as TGTGCCAGCAGCGACAGAGACAATGAGCAGTTCTTC. This gives the protein CASSDRDNEQFF.

The V call is TRBV28, the J call TRBJ2-7; no clear D gene. This CDR3 spans 13 amino acids. Germline CDR1 reads MDHEN; CDR2 reads SYDVKM. Trimming shortened V by 6 bases and J by 2 bases, and 11 bases separated the two germline ends. The CDR3 DNA reads as TGTGCCAGCAGGTCTAGGCGGACCTACGAGCAGTACTTC. Amino acid sequence: CASRSRRTYEQYF.

CDR3: CASGFRAGVYEQYF. The CDR3 DNA follows: TGTGCCAGCGGCTTTAGAGCGGGAGTTTACGAGCAGTACTTC. This rearrangement joins TRBV6-5 to TRBJ2-7, with 8 bases lining up with TRBD2. Germline V gene data show CDR1 as MNHEY and CDR2 as SVGAGI. The V segment lost 8 bases and the J segment 4 bases; nucleotides outside the gene matches: 10. This CDR3 has 14 residues.

The rearrangement joins TRBV9 to TRBJ2-3; 7 positions match TRBD1. V shed 3 bases and J 5 bases; nucleotides not matched to a gene: 6. From germline, CDR1 is SGDLS and CDR2 YYNGEE. This CDR3 has 14 residues. The CDR3 region has the DNA TGTGCCAGCAGCGCTGGGACAGTGGGAGATACGCAGTATTTT. It encodes CASSAGTVGDTQYF.